This passage covers 22 T cell receptor beta chains from one sample sequenced in a study of blood T cells in healthy people across ages. Then a second PCR, running about 6 to 11 cycles, was carried out with a sample-barcoded 5' primer and a J-beta primer mix. MiXCR was run by TCRdb on the 5' RACE reads, yielding one entry per CDR3 protein. The sample yields under 700,000 distinct CDR3 sequences, nearly 25% seen once. The same specimen was also included in a second study, on T cells of mothers and their children.

Sample: blood. The receptors were gathered from a boy between 5 and 17 years old in good health.

In this sample, this clonotype turned up a few times. The junction departs from the called germline gene at one end, perhaps through a read error. The CDR3, as DNA: TGCGCCAGGAGCTTGGCCCAAGAGACCCAGTACTTC. It codes for CARSLAQETQYF. This chain connects TRBV5-1 to TRBJ2-5; no firm D call. The CDR3 runs to 12 residues. Germline V lookup: CDR1 SGHRS, CDR2 YFSETQ. Using reference TRBV5-1 and TRBJ2-5 for the parts outside the CDR3, the full variable domain is KAGVTQTPRYLIKTRGQQVTLSCSPISGHRSVSWYQQTPGQGLQFLFEYFSETQRNKGNFPGRFSGRQFSNSRSEMNVSTLELGDSALYLCARSLAQETQYFGPGTRLLVL.

V usage is TRBV20-1 and J usage is TRBJ1-1; D possibly corresponds to TRBD1 (5 bases). Germline V CDR1 and CDR2: DFQATT, SNEGSKA (reference sequence). V gave up 4 bases and J gave up 6 bases, with 12 bases separating them. This CDR3 has 12 residues. The CDR3, as DNA: TGCAGTGCTAACCAGGGAGGAGCTGAAGCTTTCTTT. Encoded protein: CSANQGGAEAFF.

CDR3 protein: CSARDRQGPQPSNQPQHF. The CDR3 DNA reads as TGCAGTGCTAGAGATAGACAGGGCCCTCAGCCTAGCAATCAGCCCCAGCATTTT. The gene calls are TRBV20-1 and TRBJ1-5, with TRBD1 matching 7 bases. CDR3 length: 18 residues. J lost 0 bases, V lost 0 bases, and 11 bases had no gene match. Germline CDR1 and CDR2: DFQATT and SNEGSKA (reference sequence).

The V and J genes are TRBV20-1 and TRBJ2-1, with D perhaps TRBD2 (6 bases). V gave up 0 bases and J gave up 0 bases, with 9 bases separating them. The CDR3 is 15 amino acids. Per the germline V gene, CDR1 is DFQATT and CDR2 is SNEGSKA (reference sequence). CDR3 nucleotides: TGCAGTGCTAGAGAAGGGACTGGCTCCTACAATGAGCAGTTCTTC. It codes for CSAREGTGSYNEQFF.

Only a few counts were recorded for this clonotype. The J gene is TRBJ1-1, the V gene TRBV9; 9 bases map to TRBD1. V lost 2 bases, J lost 3 bases, and 8 bases stayed unmatched. The CDR3 extends over 16 amino acids. CDR1 SGDLS and CDR2 YYNGEE come from the germline V gene. Here the CDR3 reads CASSVTGGRLDTEAFF. The CDR3 bases are TGTGCCAGCAGCGTGACAGGGGGAAGGCTGGACACTGAAGCTTTCTTT.

This clonotype was seen a few times. V is TRBV18 and J is TRBJ1-4, with 10 bases matching TRBD1. Germline CDR1 reads KGHSH; CDR2 reads LQKENI. There are 21 residues in the CDR3. Trimming took 0 bases from V and 0 from J; bases not matched to a gene: 13. The CDR3 bases are TGTGCCAGCTCACCACCCGGGTCAGCTCCGGGACAGGGGACAACTAATGAAAAACTGTTTTTT. Translation gives CASSPPGSAPGQGTTNEKLFF.

This sequence joins TRBV11-2 and TRBJ2-3, with unresolved D. The CDR3 length is 14 residues. Trimming stripped 3 bases from V and 4 bases from J, with 11 bases between. The germline gives CDR1 SGHAT, CDR2 FQNNGV. The CDR3 loop reads CASSFLLVADTQYF. In DNA, the CDR3 is TGTGCCAGCAGCTTCCTACTCGTTGCAGATACGCAGTATTTT.

The chain employs TRBV25-1 and TRBJ2-6; D unresolved. The CDR3 has 16 amino acids. The germline V gene has CDR1 MGHDK and CDR2 SYGVNS. The V end was cut by 5 bases, the J end by 0 bases, with 11 bases between. CDR3 loop: CASSRTRPSGANVLTF. The DNA for the CDR3 is TGTGCCAGCAGTAGGACCCGTCCCTCTGGGGCCAACGTCCTGACTTTC.

This clonotype was counted at least ten times. The V and J genes are TRBV12-3 or TRBV12-4 and TRBJ2-2; D is unresolved. Trimming removed 3 bases from V and 8 bases from J, with 7 bases in between. The CDR3 totals 12 residues. CDR3 nucleotide sequence: TGTGCCAGCAGTTTCGGCTCAGGGGAGCTGTTTTTT. It specifies CASSFGSGELFF.

Only a few counts were recorded for this clonotype. The chain has TRBV11-2 and TRBJ1-1, with a weak D call TRBD1 (6 bases). There are 14 residues in the CDR3. Trimming took off 6 bases at V and 6 bases at J, with 17 bases between the two ends. Per germline, CDR1 SGHAT and CDR2 FQNNGV. In DNA form, the CDR3 reads TGTGCCAGCAGAGGGGGGTCAGATGTTGCTGAAGCTTTCTTT. Translating it yields CASRGGSDVAEAFF.

CDR3 bases: TGCAGCGTTCGGGACACCACTGAGACCCAGTACTTC. Its protein is CSVRDTTETQYF. This rearrangement joins TRBV29-1 to TRBJ2-5; TRBD1 might be the D (6 bases). V lost 5 bases and J lost 5, with 12 bases in between. CDR3 length equals 12 residues. Germline V gene data show CDR1 as SQVTM and CDR2 as ANQGSEA.

The V gene is TRBV9, the J gene TRBJ2-3; 8 bases are a match to TRBD2. V lost 0 bases to trimming and J lost 5 bases; unmatched junction nucleotides: 11. The germline gives CDR1 SGDLS, CDR2 YYNGEE. The CDR3 runs 17 residues. CDR3 loop: CASSVATGGGPVDTQYF. The CDR3 nucleotides are TGTGCCAGCAGCGTAGCTACTGGCGGGGGGCCCGTAGATACGCAGTATTTT.

This sequence joins TRBV20-1 and TRBJ1-1; 8 bases are shared with TRBD1. This CDR3 spans 15 amino acids. CDR1 is DFQATT, CDR2 SNEGSKA, per germline (reference sequence). V shed 1 base and J 6 bases; nucleotides not matched to a gene: 10. CDR3 coding DNA: TGCAGTGCTAGAGGGACAGGGAGAGTTAAGGCTGAAGCTTTCTTT. This encodes CSARGTGRVKAEAFF.

This clonotype was picked up many times. V usage is TRBV28 and J usage is TRBJ2-5; 7 bases align to TRBD2. This CDR3 spans 15 amino acids. The germline CDR1 and CDR2 sequences are MDHEN and SYDVKM. Unmatched junction bases numbered 9, after V lost 6 bases and J lost 2 bases. The CDR3 region is CASSQSSGLQETQYF. The CDR3 coding sequence is TGTGCCAGCAGCCAATCCTCGGGACTACAAGAGACCCAGTACTTC.

This chain uses TRBV7-9 with TRBJ2-3, with D perhaps TRBD2 (5 bases). This CDR3 has 18 residues. The V end was cut by 5 bases, the J end by 1 base, with 22 bases between. The V gene's germline CDR1 is SEHNR and CDR2 FQNEAQ (reference sequence). The CDR3, as DNA: TGTGCCAGCAGCCCATCATCCTGGACGGACTTGGGCACAGATACGCAGTATTTT. This sequence encodes CASSPSSWTDLGTDTQYF.

The V call is TRBV20-1, the J call TRBJ2-5; 13 positions agree with TRBD2. Gene TRBJ2-1 matches the end of the DNA better, so the J call may be wrong. This CDR3 is built from 16 residues. Per germline, CDR1 DFQATT and CDR2 SNEGSKA (reference sequence). As DNA, the CDR3 is TGCAGTGCTAGACCCCTACTAGCGGGAGGGGAAAATGAGCAGTTCTTC. This codes for CSARPLLAGGENEQFF.

This clonotype was counted between two and nine times. The rearrangement uses TRBV6-2 or TRBV6-3 and TRBJ1-1, with D unresolved. CDR3 size: 11 residues. Germline values: CDR1 MNHEY, CDR2 SVGEGT. The V end was cut by 2 bases, the J end by 8 bases, with 6 bases between. CDR3 loop: CASSYRWEAFF. CDR3 DNA sequence: TGTGCCAGCAGTTACAGGTGGGAAGCTTTCTTT.

In its sample, this clonotype was seen a few times. The chain uses TRBV7-3 and TRBJ2-3, with D possibly TRBD1 on 6 matching bases. V gave up 5 bases and J gave up 6 bases, with 18 bases separating them. CDR3 length equals 15 residues. Per germline, CDR1 SGHTA and CDR2 FQGTGA. This CDR3 is CASSQGQPGADTQYF. The CDR3 nucleotides read TGTGCCAGCAGCCAAGGACAGCCAGGAGCTGATACGCAGTATTTT.

This clonotype was detected only a few times. The V call is TRBV18, the J call TRBJ1-3; a weak D match, TRBD1 (5 bases). The V and J ends lost 5 bases and 0 bases respectively, with 11 bases between them. CDR3 size: 15 residues. The germline CDR1 and CDR2 sequences are KGHSH and LQKENI. The CDR3 sequence: CASSAGTFSGNTIYF. CDR3 sequence (DNA): TGTGCCAGCTCAGCCGGGACGTTCTCTGGAAACACCATATATTTT.

Points on this clonotype: A read error is possible here, since a much larger clone lies one base away. The J gene is TRBJ2-7, the V gene TRBV29-1; D might be TRBD2 (6 bases). This CDR3 has 14 residues. CDR1 is SQVTM, CDR2 ANQGSEA, per germline. The CDR3 DNA sequence: TGCGGCGGTGGAGGTATTGGGGGGAGCGACGAGCAGTACTTC. The encoded protein is CGGGGIGGSDEQYF.

CDR3 coding DNA: TGTGCCAGCAGCCTTCAGTGGTACGAGCAGTACTTC. It specifies CASSLQWYEQYF. The V gene is TRBV12-3 or TRBV12-4, the J gene TRBJ2-7, with unresolved D. V was pared by 6 bases and J by 4 bases, with 10 bases between. This CDR3 contains 12 residues.

This rearrangement joins TRBV28 to TRBJ2-5; 11 bases line up with TRBD2. In germline, CDR1 is MDHEN, CDR2 SYDVKM. The V segment lost 6 bases and the J segment 6 bases; nucleotides outside the gene matches: 12. The CDR3 is 16 residues long. The CDR3 loop reads CASSLSIAGGLQTQYF. The DNA for the CDR3 is TGTGCCAGCAGCCTTAGTATAGCGGGAGGGCTTCAGACCCAGTACTTC.